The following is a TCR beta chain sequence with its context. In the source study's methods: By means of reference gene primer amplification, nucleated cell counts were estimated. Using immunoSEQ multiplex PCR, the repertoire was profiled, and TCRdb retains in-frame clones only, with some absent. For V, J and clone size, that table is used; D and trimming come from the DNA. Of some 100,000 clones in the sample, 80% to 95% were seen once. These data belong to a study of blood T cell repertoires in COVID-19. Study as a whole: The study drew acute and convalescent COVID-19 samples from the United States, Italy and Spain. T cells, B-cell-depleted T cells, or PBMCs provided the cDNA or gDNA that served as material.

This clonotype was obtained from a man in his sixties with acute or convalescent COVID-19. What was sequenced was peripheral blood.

The CDR3 coding sequence is TGTGCCAGCTCACCAAGCGGTCCCAACTATGGCTACACCTTC. Encoded protein: CASSPSGPNYGYTF. The chain recombines TRBV18 with TRBJ1-2, with no clear D. Between the trimmed V and J ends, which lost 2 bases and 2 bases, there was a span of 9 bases. The CDR3 totals 14 residues. The germline CDR1 and CDR2 sequences are KGHSH and LQKENI. The variable domain in full, completed from reference TRBV18 and TRBJ1-2, reads NAGVMQNPRHLVRRRGQEARLRCSPMKGHSHVYWYRQLPEEGLKFMVYLQKENIIDESGMPKERFSAEFPKEGPSILRIQQVVRGDSAAYFCASSPSGPNYGYTFGSGTRLTVV.